The 8 T cell receptor beta chains listed next were all sequenced from one sample in a study of glioma-infiltrating T cells after dendritic cell vaccination. Produced via immunoSEQ multiplex PCR; TCRdb's table is partial and in-frame only. This table holds approximately 100,000 clones, 79% found once. The sequences come from blood, collected before dendritic cell vaccination. The origin of the receptors is a human donor with glioblastoma.

The rearrangement uses TRBV28 and TRBJ1-5; D is possibly TRBD1 (5 bases). Germline CDR1 and CDR2: MDHEN and SYDVKM. The ends were cut back, 3 bases at V and 9 bases at J, with 15 bases in the middle. This CDR3 spans 14 amino acids. CDR3 protein: CASSLGGTGRPQHF. CDR3 nucleotide sequence: TGTGCCAGCAGTTTGGGGGGAACTGGGCGGCCCCAGCATTTT.

V gene TRBV27 combines with J gene TRBJ1-1; D remains unclear. Between the trimmed V and J ends, which lost 4 bases and 5 bases, there was a span of 11 bases. This CDR3 spans 13 amino acids. Germline loops: CDR1 MNHEY, CDR2 SMNVEV (reference sequence). The CDR3 DNA reads as TGTGCCAGCAGTTACGGGATAGGGACTGAAGCTTTCTTT. Its protein is CASSYGIGTEAFF.

The rearrangement links TRBV6-1 to TRBJ1-2; possible D gene TRBD1, 5 bases. Germline loops: CDR1 MNHNS, CDR2 SASEGT. CDR3 size: 13 residues. V was pared by 7 bases and J by 0 bases, with 9 bases between. In DNA, the CDR3 is TGTGCCAGCACCCTAGGGGCTAACTATGGCTACACCTTC. Protein sequence: CASTLGANYGYTF.

The V gene is TRBV21-1, the J gene TRBJ1-4; TRBD1, the table's D call, lacks a check against the DNA. TRBV21-1 is a listed pseudogene. This CDR3 is 15 amino acids long. The CDR3 DNA reads TGTGCCAGCAGCACGCCGACAGGGGCTTACGAAAAACTGTTTTTT. Translated: CASSTPTGAYEKLFF.

The gene calls are TRBV5-1 and TRBJ2-1; 7 nucleotides align to TRBD2. This CDR3 is 14 amino acids long. The V gene's germline CDR1 is SGHRS and CDR2 YFSETQ. Trimming removed 1 base from V and 9 bases from J; junction bases left unmatched: 7. The CDR3 loop reads CASSLRAAGTEQFF. CDR3 DNA: TGCGCCAGCAGCTTGAGGGCAGCGGGGACTGAGCAGTTCTTC.

The J gene is TRBJ2-7, the V gene TRBV5-1; TRBD1 might be the D (6 bases). The germline V and J ends were trimmed by 1 base and 3 bases, with 11 bases remaining between them. This CDR3 region has 14 residues. Germline loops: CDR1 SGHRS, CDR2 YFSETQ. This CDR3 reads CASSLRGSHYEQYF. CDR3 sequence (DNA): TGCGCCAGCAGCTTGAGGGGGTCCCACTACGAGCAGTACTTC. The entire variable domain, with the rest obtained from reference TRBV5-1 and TRBJ2-7, is as follows: KAGVTQTPRYLIKTRGQQVTLSCSPISGHRSVSWYQQTPGQGLQFLFEYFSETQRNKGNFPGRFSGRQFSNSRSEMNVSTLELGDSALYLCASSLRGSHYEQYFGPGTRLTVT.

The chain uses TRBV29-1 and TRBJ2-5; tentatively, D is TRBD1 (5 bases). The CDR3 consists of 13 residues. V dropped 5 bases and J dropped 1 base, with 11 bases sitting between them. Germline lookup yields CDR1 SQVTM and CDR2 ANQGSEA. For the CDR3, the DNA is TGCAGCGTTACTACAGGAACCCAAGAGACCCAGTACTTC. It encodes CSVTTGTQETQYF.

This clone was counted ten times or more. The chain carries TRBV5-1 and TRBJ1-6, with D maybe TRBD1 (5 bases). The ends were cut back, 3 bases at V and 12 bases at J, with 13 bases in the middle. Germline lookup yields CDR1 SGHRS and CDR2 YFSETQ. The CDR3 sequence is 13 residues long. In nucleotides, the CDR3 is TGCGCCAGCAGCTCAACAGGATCCTTACCCCTCCACTTT. Protein: CASSSTGSLPLHF.